This T cell receptor (beta chain) was captured in a study of cytomegalovirus exposure and HLA in healthy donors. Study outcomes and limitations: Accurate HLA-A and HLA-B prediction from TCR beta sequences was reported for most subjects.

At the time of sampling, donors were nominally healthy, though unrecorded immune exposures were likely. This CDR3 comprises 17 residues. Losses at the gene ends were 2 bases for V and 5 bases for J; bases not matched to a gene: 11. Germline CDR1 and CDR2: LGHNA and YNFKEQ. Of note for this clone: Its antigen remains unknown.

PCR amplification relied on 60 Vbeta primers (plus 13 Jbeta primers). The data were produced by immunoSEQ multiplex PCR, yet TCRdb's version contains in-frame clones alone and is incomplete. The sample lists around 130,000 clones, about four fifths occurring once. The specimen sequenced was PBMCs. The chain is built from TRBV4-2 and TRBJ2-2, with 7 bases aligning to TRBD1. The clonotype was recovered from a young man in good health and CMV-seronegative. The CDR3 reads CASSQLNENRGTGELFF. The DNA for the CDR3 is TGTGCCAGCAGCCAATTGAATGAAAACAGGGGAACCGGGGAGCTGTTTTTT.